The 19 T cell receptor beta chains listed next were all sequenced from one sample in a study of blood T cell repertoires in COVID-19. Sequencing was performed with immunoSEQ multiplex PCR; in TCRdb, only in-frame clones are kept and a portion is missing. The repertoire consists of about 310,000 clones, with around 90% occurring once and the leading ten covering around 0.98%. The material sequenced was peripheral blood. The receptor source for this set is a middle-aged woman with COVID-19, enrolled during active disease.

The genes are TRBV29-1 and TRBJ2-1; 8 bases are shared with TRBD1. The CDR3 has 16 residues. Per germline, CDR1 SQVTM and CDR2 ANQGSEA. CDR3 region: CTALVFTGGSYNEQFF. The DNA for the CDR3 is TGCACCGCGTTGGTGTTCACAGGGGGGTCCTACAATGAGCAGTTCTTC.

The chain carries TRBV30 and TRBJ2-3, with 10 bases identical to TRBD2. Germline CDR1 and CDR2: GTSNPN and SVGIG (reference sequence). After removal of 8 bases from V and 2 bases from J, the junction contained 1 base not matched to a gene. There are 12 residues in the CDR3. CDR3 DNA sequence: TGTGCCCTAGCGGGAGACACAGATACGCAGTATTTT. Its translation: CALAGDTDTQYF.

Only one count was recorded for this clone. The chain links TRBV15 to TRBJ1-1; D is uncertain. The V gene lost 0 bases and the J gene lost 1 base, with 6 bases spanning the gap. This CDR3 region has 14 residues. Germline V gene sequence: CDR1 LNHNV, CDR2 YYDKDF (reference sequence). CDR3: CATSREPGNTEAFF. CDR3 nucleotide sequence: TGTGCCACCAGCAGAGAGCCAGGGAACACTGAAGCTTTCTTT.

Only one count was recorded for this clone. The gene calls are TRBV19 and TRBJ1-2; perhaps TRBD1 as D (5 bases). The CDR3 length is 16 residues. In germline, CDR1 is LNHDA, CDR2 SQIVND (reference sequence). The V and J ends lost 3 bases and 7 bases respectively, with 21 bases between them. The CDR3 loop reads CASSMEIRGRRGGYTF. The CDR3 DNA sequence: TGTGCCAGTAGTATGGAAATAAGGGGTCGAAGGGGTGGCTACACCTTC.

This rearrangement joins TRBV29-1 to TRBJ1-1; D is possibly TRBD1 (6 bases). CDR3 length equals 13 residues. The V end lost 4 bases, the J end lost 3 bases, and 12 bases lay between the germline ends. Germline V CDR1 and CDR2: SQVTM, ANQGSEA. CDR3 nucleotides: TGCAGCGTTGCGGGGGGGGCTGACACTGAAGCTTTCTTT. Amino acid sequence: CSVAGGADTEAFF. The complete variable domain, with remaining parts taken from reference TRBV29-1 and TRBJ1-1, reads SAVISQKPSRDICQRGTSLTIQCQVDSQVTMMFWYRQQPGQSLTLIATANQGSEATYESGFVIDKFPISRPNLTFSTLTVSNMSPEDSSIYLCSVAGGADTEAFFGQGTRLTVV.

The sample holds a few counts of this clone. V gene TRBV7-3 combines with J gene TRBJ1-1; D call uncertain. Germline CDR1 is SGHTA and CDR2 is FQGTGA. The CDR3 contains 12 residues. V dropped 4 bases and J dropped 3 bases, with 6 bases sitting between them. CDR3 protein: CASSSTDTEAFF. CDR3 bases: TGTGCCAGCAGCTCCACGGACACTGAAGCTTTCTTT.

The chain has TRBV5-8 and TRBJ2-1, with 8 bases identical to TRBD1. CDR1 is SGHTS, CDR2 YDEGEE, per germline. The CDR3 extends over 15 amino acids. V was clipped by 0 bases and J by 3 bases; unmatched bases: 2. The CDR3 DNA reads as TGTGCCAGCAGCTTGGCTGGGACAGGCTACAATGAGCAGTTCTTC. Its protein is CASSLAGTGYNEQFF.

The gene calls are TRBV28 and TRBJ1-2; 8 nucleotides agree with TRBD1. The germline CDR1 and CDR2 sequences are MDHEN and SYDVKM. With 3 bases clipped from V and 0 bases from J, the junction kept 6 bases outside the gene matches. The CDR3 runs 16 residues. The CDR3 loop is CASSFTQGGTNYGYTF. The CDR3 region has the DNA TGTGCCAGCAGTTTTACACAGGGGGGGACTAACTATGGCTACACCTTC.

The rearrangement links TRBV30 to TRBJ1-2; D perhaps matches TRBD1 (5 bases). V was pared by 0 bases and J by 7 bases, with 18 bases between. The germline CDR1 and CDR2 sequences are GTSNPN and SVGIG (reference sequence). This CDR3 is built from 15 residues. DNA for the CDR3: TGTGCCTGGAGTGTAAGGTCGGCAGGGCGGCGTGGCTACACCTTC. Its protein is CAWSVRSAGRRGYTF.

The gene calls are TRBV28 and TRBJ1-1, with D tentatively TRBD1 (5 bases). Germline assignment: CDR1 MDHEN and CDR2 SYDVKM. The CDR3 is made up of 14 amino acids. Trimming stripped 5 bases from V and 3 bases from J, with 13 bases between. The CDR3 protein is CASSLQGWHTEAFF. In nucleotides, the CDR3 is TGTGCCAGCAGTCTTCAGGGTTGGCACACTGAAGCTTTCTTT.

This clone was detected a few times. The chain employs TRBV29-1 and TRBJ1-2; 9 bases line up with TRBD1. Per the germline V gene, CDR1 is SQVTM and CDR2 is ANQGSEA. V dropped 6 bases and J dropped 3; count of bases not matched to a gene: 8. This CDR3 is built from 14 residues. The CDR3 here is CSVGVTGGDYGYTF. The DNA for the CDR3 is TGCAGCGTGGGAGTGACAGGGGGTGACTATGGCTACACCTTC.

The gene calls are TRBV30 and TRBJ1-2, with D possibly being TRBD1 (6 bases). Per germline, CDR1 GTSNPN and CDR2 SVGIG (reference sequence). The ends were cut back, 2 bases at V and 2 bases at J, with 9 bases in the middle. The CDR3 runs to 13 residues. The CDR3, as DNA: TGTGCCTGGAGTCAGACAGGAAACTATGGCTACACCTTC. Its protein product is CAWSQTGNYGYTF.

DNA of the CDR3: TGTGCCTGGGCTAGTGGAACTGCGGTCCGCGCAGATACGCAGTATTTT. This sequence encodes CAWASGTAVRADTQYF. The chain is built from TRBV30 and TRBJ2-3, with D unclear. V was trimmed by 5 bases and J by 4 bases, leaving 22 bases between them. The CDR3 has 16 residues. Per the germline V gene, CDR1 is GTSNPN and CDR2 is SVGIG (reference sequence).

Remarks on this clone: Other DNA sequences in this specimen translate into the identical CDR3. The chain recombines TRBV12-3 or TRBV12-4 with TRBJ1-5; D remains ambiguous. Trimming stripped 2 bases from V and 4 bases from J, with 6 bases between. This CDR3 is built from 13 residues. This CDR3 reads CASSLSGNQPQHF. Here the CDR3 DNA reads TGTGCCAGCAGTTTATCGGGGAATCAGCCCCAGCATTTT.

The chain uses TRBV12-3 or TRBV12-4 and TRBJ2-3; D uncertain. The CDR3 contains 13 residues. Deletions cut 6 bases from V and 2 bases from J, with 9 bases between. CDR3 loop: CASRLDSTDTQYF. In DNA form, the CDR3 reads TGTGCCAGCAGACTCGACTCCACAGATACGCAGTATTTT.

The genes are TRBV5-4 and TRBJ1-1, with a possible D match to TRBD1 (6 bases). Looked up from germline, CDR1 is SGHNT and CDR2 is YYREEE (reference sequence). V shed 4 bases and J shed 4 bases, with 17 bases lying between them. The CDR3 has 15 amino acids. CDR3 amino acids: CASSGNRVPGTEAFF. CDR3 in DNA: TGTGCCAGCAGCGGAAACAGGGTCCCTGGCACTGAAGCTTTCTTT.

The gene calls are TRBV6-1 and TRBJ1-1; tentative D call: TRBD1 (6 bases). Germline assignment: CDR1 MNHNS and CDR2 SASEGT. The CDR3 covers 15 residues. V lost 3 bases and J 3 bases, leaving 14 bases between the germline ends. The CDR3 loop reads CASSDGWDTYTEAFF. The CDR3, as DNA: TGTGCCAGCAGTGATGGTTGGGACACATACACTGAAGCTTTCTTT.

CDR3 nucleotide sequence: TGTGCCAGTTCGTATGTGAACACCGGGGAGCTGTTTTTT. This codes for CASSYVNTGELFF. The genes are TRBV11-2 and TRBJ2-2, with D unclear. The CDR3 has 13 amino acids. Germline V CDR1 and CDR2: SGHAT, FQNNGV. V lost 9 bases, J lost 1 base, and 9 bases lay in between.

This chain uses TRBV11-3 with TRBJ2-7, with D unresolved. Trimming stripped 2 bases from V and 6 bases from J, with 11 bases between. The CDR3 contains 13 residues. Per germline, CDR1 SGHNT and CDR2 YENEEA. CDR3 nucleotides: TGTGCCAGCAGCTTAAAATCGGGTTTCGAGCAGTACTTC. Translating it yields CASSLKSGFEQYF.